This is a list of T cell receptor beta chains from one sample in a study of shared clonotypes between healthy human individuals. TCRdb's copy holds only in-frame clones and misses some; the assay was immunoSEQ multiplex PCR. The profile covers 500,000 to 650,000 clones, with around 76% appearing a single time and approximately 12% taken by the ten largest. Sequencing was performed on PBMCs. The receptors originated from a woman aged 40 to 49 in good health. Some clones in this sample may be carry-over from other donors' samples. The conserved cysteine and the conserved F or W are not part of the CDR3 here. Size values are once, few and many counts, or a class for expanded clones, and some rows have none.

clone_size j_call v_call cdr3_aa
. TRBJ2-1 TRBV5-1 ASSLGGGSIEQF
. TRBJ2-5 TRBV11-3 ASSLGRGIGETQY
. TRBJ2-7 TRBV28 ASSGTGRFGGDEQY
. TRBJ1-2 TRBV9 ASSVSGTMGYT
. TRBJ2-1 TRBV5-4 ASSEAGGISYNEQF
. TRBJ1-4 TRBV7-3 ASSNPGRPDVRKLF
. TRBJ2-2 TRBV5-1 ATSRTGNTGELF
. TRBJ2-1 TRBV28 ASSRLAGGVGEQF
. TRBJ1-5 TRBV5-4 ASRDGQGFNQPQH
. TRBJ1-2 TRBV18 ASSPERQGLYGYT
once TRBJ2-7 TRBV5-5 ASSLVGSSYEQY
few TRBJ2-7 TRBV6-5 ASQGRGPYEQY
. TRBJ2-1 TRBV29-1 SVAMGGRAYNEQF
few TRBJ1-1 TRBV9 ASSVNPAVAEAF
. TRBJ1-4 TRBV18 ASSPLRAPQNEKLF
. TRBJ1-1 TRBV5-6 ASSLGRRNTEAF
. TRBJ2-5 TRBV7-7 ASSHPWETQY
. TRBJ2-1 TRBV19 ASSGRTSYEQF
few TRBJ2-1 TRBV4-1 ASSQLASGNNEQF
. TRBJ1-1 TRBV4-1 ASSQDAEAF
many TRBJ2-7 TRBV9 ASSVETNSYEQY
. TRBJ1-1 TRBV7-9 ASSEPGQIINTEAF
. TRBJ2-3 TRBV6-1 ASKREGGSTDTQY
. TRBJ1-3 TRBV6-1 ASSEVKGGSSGNTIY
. TRBJ2-1 TRBV7-6 ASSLGDLDEQF
. TRBJ2-7 TRBV15 ATSRGGVPFSYEQY
. TRBJ1-1 TRBV28 ASSLFSGLYTEAF
. TRBJ1-5 TRBV2 ASSAQGSNQPQH
. TRBJ2-6 TRBV11-2 ASSLGVWTAGSGANVLT
. TRBJ1-4 TRBV4-3 ASSQGLGELF
few TRBJ1-4 TRBV6-4 ASSDTTGENEKLF
once TRBJ2-2 TRBV6-1 ASSMVVDTGELF
. TRBJ2-7 TRBV18 ASSPGSGSYEQY
. TRBJ1-4 TRBV7-8 ASSLGGTETNEKLF